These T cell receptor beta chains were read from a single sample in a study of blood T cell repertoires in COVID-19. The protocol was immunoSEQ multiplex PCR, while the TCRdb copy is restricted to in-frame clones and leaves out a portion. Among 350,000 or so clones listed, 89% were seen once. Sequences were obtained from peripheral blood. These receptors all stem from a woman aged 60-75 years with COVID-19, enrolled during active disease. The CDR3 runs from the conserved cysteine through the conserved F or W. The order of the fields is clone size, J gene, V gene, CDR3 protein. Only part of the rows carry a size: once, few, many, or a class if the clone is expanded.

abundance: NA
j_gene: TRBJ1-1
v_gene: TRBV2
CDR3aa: CAAGSSRGNTEAFF

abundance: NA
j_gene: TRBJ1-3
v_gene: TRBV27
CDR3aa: CASSYAGGSGNTIYF

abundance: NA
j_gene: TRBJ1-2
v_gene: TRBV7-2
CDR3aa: CASSKRQSNYGYTF

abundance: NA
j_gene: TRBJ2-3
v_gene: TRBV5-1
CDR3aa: CASSLNTPLAGADTQYF

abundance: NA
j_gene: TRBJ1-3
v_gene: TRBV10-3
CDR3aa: CAISVEGGYSGNTIYF

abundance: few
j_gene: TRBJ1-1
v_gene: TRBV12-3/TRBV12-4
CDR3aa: CASSYGRGTEAFF

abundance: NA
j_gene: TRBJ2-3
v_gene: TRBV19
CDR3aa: CASSQRQTDTQYF

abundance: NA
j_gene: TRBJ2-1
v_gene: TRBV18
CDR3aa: CASSPPLIDSDNEQFF

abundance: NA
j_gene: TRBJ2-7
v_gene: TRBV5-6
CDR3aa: CASSLGGLAGPRIREQYF

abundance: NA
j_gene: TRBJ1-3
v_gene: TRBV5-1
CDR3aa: CASSLWGGRSPTQLSGNTIYF

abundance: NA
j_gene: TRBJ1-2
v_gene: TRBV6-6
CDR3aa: CASSYPEQVYGYTF

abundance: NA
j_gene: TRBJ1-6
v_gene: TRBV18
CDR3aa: CASSLGGVDNSPLHF

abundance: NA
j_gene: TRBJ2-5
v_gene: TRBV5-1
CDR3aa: CASSLVTSGGETQYF

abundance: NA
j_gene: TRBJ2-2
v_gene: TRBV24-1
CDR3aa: CATSDATGELFF

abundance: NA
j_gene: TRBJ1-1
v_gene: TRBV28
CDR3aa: CAIRKGTEAFF

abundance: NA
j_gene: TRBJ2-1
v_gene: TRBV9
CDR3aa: CASSVAVGGGSYNEQFF

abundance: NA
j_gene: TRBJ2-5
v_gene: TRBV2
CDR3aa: CASGEGKETQYF

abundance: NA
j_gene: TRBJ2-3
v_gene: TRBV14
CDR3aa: CASSPGSAGTLHTQYF

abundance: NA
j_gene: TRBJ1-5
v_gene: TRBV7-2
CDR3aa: CASSSQGQANQPQHF

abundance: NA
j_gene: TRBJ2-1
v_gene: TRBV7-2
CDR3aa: CASSSQRGAWNEQFF

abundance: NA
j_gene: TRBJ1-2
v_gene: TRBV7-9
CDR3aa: CASSLDELYVSYTF

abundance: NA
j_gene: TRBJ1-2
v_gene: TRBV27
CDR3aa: CASGTGRNYGYTF

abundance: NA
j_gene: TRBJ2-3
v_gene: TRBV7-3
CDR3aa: CASSYDGHTDTQYF

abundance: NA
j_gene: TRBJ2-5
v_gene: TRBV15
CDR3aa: CATSRVAGAGETQYF

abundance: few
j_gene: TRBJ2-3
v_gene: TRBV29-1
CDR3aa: CSVELWSTSTDTQYF

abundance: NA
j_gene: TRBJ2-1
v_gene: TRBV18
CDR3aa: CASSPQNSNYNEQFF

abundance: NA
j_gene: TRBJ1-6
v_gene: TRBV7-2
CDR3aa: CASSLDPGSNSPLHF

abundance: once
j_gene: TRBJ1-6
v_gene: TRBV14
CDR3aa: CASSQLAGYNSPLHF

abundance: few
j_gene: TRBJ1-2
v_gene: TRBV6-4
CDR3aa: CASSQDPGQGAVGYTF

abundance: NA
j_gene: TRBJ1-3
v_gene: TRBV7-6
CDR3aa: CASSSERARGNSGNTIYF

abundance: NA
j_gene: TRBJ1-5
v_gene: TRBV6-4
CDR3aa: CASSGELNQPQHF

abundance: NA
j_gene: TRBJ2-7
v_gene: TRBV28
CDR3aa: CASGDRDRGYEQYF

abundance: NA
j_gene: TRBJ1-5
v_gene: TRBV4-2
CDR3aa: CASTRTGGLNQPQHF

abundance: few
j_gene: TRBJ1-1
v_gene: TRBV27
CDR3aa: CASGDRDTEAFF

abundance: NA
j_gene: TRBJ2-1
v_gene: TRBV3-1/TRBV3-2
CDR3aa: CASSQDTAQGLYNEQFF

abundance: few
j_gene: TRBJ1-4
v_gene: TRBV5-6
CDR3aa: CASSLGRGIEKLFF

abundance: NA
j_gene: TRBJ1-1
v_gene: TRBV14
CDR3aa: CASSLVVNTEAFF

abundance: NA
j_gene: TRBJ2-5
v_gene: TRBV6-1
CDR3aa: CASSEADLGQIPFTQYF

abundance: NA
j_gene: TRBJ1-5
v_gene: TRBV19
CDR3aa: CASSETGFRQPQHF

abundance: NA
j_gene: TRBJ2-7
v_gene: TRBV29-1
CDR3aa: CSVERSYEQYF

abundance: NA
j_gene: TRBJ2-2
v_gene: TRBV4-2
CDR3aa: CASSLFGTWDTGELFF

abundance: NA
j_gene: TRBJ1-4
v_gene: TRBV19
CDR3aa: CASSMVQGRLFF

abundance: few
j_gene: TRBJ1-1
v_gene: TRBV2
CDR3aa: CASSQSSGGRAFF

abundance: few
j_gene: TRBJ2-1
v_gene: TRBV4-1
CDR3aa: CASSPFRDSYNEQFF

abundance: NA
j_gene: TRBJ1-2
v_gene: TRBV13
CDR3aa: CASSLFQTGGNYGYTF

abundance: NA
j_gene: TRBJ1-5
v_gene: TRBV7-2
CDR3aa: CASSPRGTLPQHF

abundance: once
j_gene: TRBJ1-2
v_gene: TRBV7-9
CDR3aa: CASSHPGRTVGRYTF

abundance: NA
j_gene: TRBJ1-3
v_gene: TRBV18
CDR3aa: CASSPLQAYSPTWGNTIYF

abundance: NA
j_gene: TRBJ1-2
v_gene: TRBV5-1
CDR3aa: CASSLVGTPEYGYTF

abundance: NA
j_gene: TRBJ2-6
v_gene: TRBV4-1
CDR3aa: CASSETRPSGANVLTF

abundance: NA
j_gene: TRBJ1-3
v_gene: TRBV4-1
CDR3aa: CASSQPDRGIAGNTIYF

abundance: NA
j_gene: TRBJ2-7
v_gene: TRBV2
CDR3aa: CASSTGTGVSEQYF

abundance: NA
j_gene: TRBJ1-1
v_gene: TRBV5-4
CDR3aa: CASRLDRHGDTEAFF

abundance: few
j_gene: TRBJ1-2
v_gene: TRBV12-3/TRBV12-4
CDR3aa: CASSFGGHYGYTF

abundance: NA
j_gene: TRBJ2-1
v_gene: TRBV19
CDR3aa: CASSESSGGAGEQFF

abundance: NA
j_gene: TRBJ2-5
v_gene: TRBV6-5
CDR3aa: CASSYGGLIKETQYF

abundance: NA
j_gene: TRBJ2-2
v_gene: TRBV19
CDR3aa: CASRPPGQNTGELFF

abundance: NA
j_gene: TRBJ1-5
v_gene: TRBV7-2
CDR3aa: CASSPNSNQPQHF

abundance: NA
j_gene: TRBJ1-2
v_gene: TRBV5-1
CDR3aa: CASSPGRGNYGYTF

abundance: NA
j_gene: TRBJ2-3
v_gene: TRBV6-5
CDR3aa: CASSYAGSVGTDTQYF